The entry below gives a single T cell receptor beta chain sequence along with its context. Its antigen remains unknown. The table came from immunoSEQ multiplex PCR; TCRdb's copy has only in-frame clones and leaves some out. Of over a million clones listed, approximately 98.5% are singletons. This specimen belongs to a study of shared clonotypes between healthy human individuals. Study in general: The study used three CD4 naive, three CD4 memory, two CD8 naive and one CD8 memory plate per donor.

CDR1 and CDR2 (germline): SQVTM, ANQGSEA. There are 13 residues in the CDR3. With 7 bases clipped from V and 2 bases from J, the junction kept 8 bases outside the gene matches. Notes on the study in general: Some naive CD4 clonotypes, around 5%, turned up in common across a handful of donors. The authors expected sequencing depth to affect clonotype sharing among donors. Rarefaction revealed incomplete sorted-subset sequencing despite large depth.

The chain recombines TRBV29-1 with TRBJ2-7; 7 bases match TRBD1. Sequenced input: naive CD4+ T cells sorted from blood. Subset of the sample: CD45RA+ positively selected. This receptor was identified in a man aged 30 to 39 in good health. This CDR3 reads CSAADRAAYEQYF. The CDR3 coding sequence is TGCAGCGCCGCTGACAGGGCCGCCTACGAGCAGTACTTC.